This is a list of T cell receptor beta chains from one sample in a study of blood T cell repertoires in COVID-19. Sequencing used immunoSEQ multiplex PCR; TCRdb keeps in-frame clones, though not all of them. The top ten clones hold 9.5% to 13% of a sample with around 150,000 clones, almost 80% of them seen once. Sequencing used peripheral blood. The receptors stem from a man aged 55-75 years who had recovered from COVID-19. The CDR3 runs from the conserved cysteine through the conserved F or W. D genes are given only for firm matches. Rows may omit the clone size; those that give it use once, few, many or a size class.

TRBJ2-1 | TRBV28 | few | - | CASQQGGRSSPQFF | TGTGCCAGCCAACAGGGCGGCCGTAGCAGTCCCCAGTTCTTC
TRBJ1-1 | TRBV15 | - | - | CATSRDRLNTEAFF | TGTGCCACCAGCAGAGATCGGTTGAACACTGAAGCTTTCTTT
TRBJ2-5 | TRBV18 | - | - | CASSPYERETQYF | TGTGCCAGCTCACCGTACGAGAGAGAGACCCAGTACTTC
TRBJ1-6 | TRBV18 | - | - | CASSAQWADNNSPLHF | TGTGCCAGCTCAGCCCAGTGGGCGGACAATAATTCACCCCTCCACTTT
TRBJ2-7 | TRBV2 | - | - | CASSGLYEQYF | TGTGCCAGCAGTGGACTTTACGAGCAGTACTTC
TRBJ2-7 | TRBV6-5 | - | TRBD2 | CASSYSGTSGSYEQYF | TGTGCCAGCAGTTACTCTGGGACTAGCGGGTCCTACGAGCAGTACTTC
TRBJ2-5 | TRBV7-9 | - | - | CASSFAWTVGETQYF | TGTGCCAGCAGCTTCGCGTGGACAGTGGGGGAGACCCAGTACTTC
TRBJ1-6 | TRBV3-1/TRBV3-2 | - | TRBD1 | CATTGVGNSPLHF | TGTGCCACGACAGGGGTGGGGAATTCACCCCTCCACTTT
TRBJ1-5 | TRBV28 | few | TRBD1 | CASSLPGQKISNQPQHF | TGTGCCAGCAGTCTTCCGGGACAGAAGATTAGCAATCAGCCCCAGCATTTT
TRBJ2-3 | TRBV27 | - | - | CASSFSAPRADTQYF | TGTGCCAGCAGTTTTTCCGCACCGCGGGCTGATACGCAGTATTTT
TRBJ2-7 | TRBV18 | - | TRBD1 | CASSTRDSSYEQYF | TGTGCCAGCTCAACCCGGGACAGCTCCTACGAGCAGTACTTC
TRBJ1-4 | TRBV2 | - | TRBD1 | CASSEEMGQGVEKLFF | TGTGCCAGCAGTGAAGAGATGGGACAGGGGGTAGAAAAACTGTTTTTT
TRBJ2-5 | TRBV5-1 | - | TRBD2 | CASSATSGLPMETQYF | TGCGCCAGCAGCGCGACTAGCGGCCTGCCGATGGAGACCCAGTACTTC
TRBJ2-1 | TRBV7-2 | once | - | CASSLIGGPYNEQFF | TGTGCCAGCAGCTTGATCGGGGGGCCTTACAATGAGCAGTTCTTC
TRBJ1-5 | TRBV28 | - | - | CASSLRLGGPSNQPQHF | TGTGCCAGCAGTTTAAGATTAGGCGGCCCCAGCAATCAGCCCCAGCATTTT
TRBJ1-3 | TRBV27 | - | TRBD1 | CASSSHRGSSGNTIYF | TGTGCCAGCAGTTCCCACAGGGGTTCCTCTGGAAACACCATATATTTT
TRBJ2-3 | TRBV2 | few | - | CASSELETDTQYF | TGTGCCAGCAGTGAACTGGAGACAGATACGCAGTATTTT
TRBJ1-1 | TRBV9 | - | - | CASSVEGGTEAFF | TGTGCCAGCAGCGTAGAAGGCGGCACTGAAGCTTTCTTT
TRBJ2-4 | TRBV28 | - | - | CASSATGPQAKNIQYF | TGTGCCAGCAGTGCAACAGGGCCCCAAGCCAAAAACATTCAGTACTTC
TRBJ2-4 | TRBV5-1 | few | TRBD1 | CASSGTGPNGRGTQYF | TGCGCCAGCAGCGGGACAGGGCCGAATGGGAGAGGTACGCAGTACTTC
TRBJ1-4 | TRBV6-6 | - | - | CASKTAEKLFF | TGTGCCAGCAAAACAGCAGAAAAACTGTTTTTT
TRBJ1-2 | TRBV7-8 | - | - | CASSLGRSYGYTF | TGTGCCAGCAGCTTAGGGAGGTCCTATGGCTACACCTTC
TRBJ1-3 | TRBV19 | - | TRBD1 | CASSPSRSTGAGNTIYF | TGTGCCAGTAGTCCCTCTCGGAGTACAGGGGCTGGAAACACCATATATTTT
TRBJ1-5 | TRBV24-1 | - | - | CATSRGNQPQHF | TGTGCCACCAGCAGGGGAAATCAGCCCCAGCATTTT
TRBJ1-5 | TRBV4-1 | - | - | CASSWDNYSNQPQHF | TGCGCCAGCAGCTGGGACAACTATAGCAATCAGCCCCAGCATTTT
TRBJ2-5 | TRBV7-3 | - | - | CASSQGGREAQYF | TGTGCCAGCTCCCAGGGGGGTAGGGAGGCCCAGTACTTC
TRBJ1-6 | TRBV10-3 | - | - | CAISSSLDRINSPLHF | TGTGCCATCAGTTCGAGCCTTGACAGAATTAATTCACCCCTCCACTTT
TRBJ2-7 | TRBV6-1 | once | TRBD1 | CASSEDRGDEQYF | TGTGCCAGCAGTGAGGACAGGGGCGACGAGCAGTACTTC
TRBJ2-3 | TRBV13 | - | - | CASSLWGPDTQYF | TGTGCCAGCAGCTTATGGGGCCCAGATACGCAGTATTTT
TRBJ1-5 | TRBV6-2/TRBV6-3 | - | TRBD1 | CASSSRQGVGNQPQHF | TGTGCCAGCAGTTCAAGACAGGGTGTAGGCAATCAGCCCCAGCATTTT
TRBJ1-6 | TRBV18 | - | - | CASSPYGSYNSPLHF | TGTGCCAGCTCACCATACGGCTCCTATAATTCACCCCTCCACTTT
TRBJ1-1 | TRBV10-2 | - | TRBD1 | CASHRGPDAEAFF | TGCGCCAGTCACAGGGGGCCTGACGCTGAAGCTTTCTTT
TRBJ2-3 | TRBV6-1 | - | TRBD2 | CASSASGTRGTDTQYF | TGTGCCAGCAGTGCGTCCGGGACTAGGGGCACAGATACGCAGTATTTT
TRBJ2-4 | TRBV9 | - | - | CASSAGTSLLAKNIQYF | TGTGCCAGCAGCGCCGGGACATCCCTTTTAGCCAAAAACATTCAGTACTTC
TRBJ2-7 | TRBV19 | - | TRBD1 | CASSIWQGAGEQYF | TGTGCCAGTAGTATATGGCAGGGGGCTGGCGAGCAGTACTTC
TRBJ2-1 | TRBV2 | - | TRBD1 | CASSPQGAANEQFF | TGTGCCAGCAGTCCACAGGGGGCGGCTAATGAGCAGTTCTTC
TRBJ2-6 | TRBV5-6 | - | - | CASSFPGFYSGANVLTF | TGTGCCAGCAGCTTTCCAGGCTTCTACTCTGGGGCCAACGTCCTGACTTTC
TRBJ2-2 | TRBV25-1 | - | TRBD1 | CASKRDRAGGAGELFF | TGTGCCAGCAAAAGAGATAGGGCAGGGGGTGCCGGGGAGCTGTTTTTT
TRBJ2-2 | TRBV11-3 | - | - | CASSLRTGELFF | TGTGCCAGCAGCTTACGCACCGGGGAGCTGTTTTTT
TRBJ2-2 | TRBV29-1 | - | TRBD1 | CSVTGQGRIANTGELFF | TGCAGCGTTACGGGACAGGGGCGTATCGCGAACACCGGGGAGCTGTTTTTT
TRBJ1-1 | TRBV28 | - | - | CASSPVANTEAFF | TGTGCCAGCAGTCCCGTGGCGAACACTGAAGCTTTCTTT
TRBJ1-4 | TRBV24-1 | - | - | CATSDFTGEKLFF | TGTGCCACCAGTGATTTCACCGGGGAAAAACTGTTTTTT